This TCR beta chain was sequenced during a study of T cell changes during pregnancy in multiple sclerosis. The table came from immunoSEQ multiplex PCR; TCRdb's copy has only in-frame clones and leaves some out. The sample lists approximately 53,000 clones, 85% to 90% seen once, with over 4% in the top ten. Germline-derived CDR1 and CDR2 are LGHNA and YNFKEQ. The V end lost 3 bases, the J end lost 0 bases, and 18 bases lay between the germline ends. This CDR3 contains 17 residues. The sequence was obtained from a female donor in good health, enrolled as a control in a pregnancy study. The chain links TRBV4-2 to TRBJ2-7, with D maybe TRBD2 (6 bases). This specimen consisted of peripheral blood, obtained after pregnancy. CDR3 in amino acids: CASSQAVTGTYSYEQYF. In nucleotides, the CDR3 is TGTGCCAGCAGCCAGGCGGTAACCGGGACTTACTCCTACGAGCAGTACTTC.